These 15 T cell receptor beta chains were all obtained from the same sample, sequenced in a study of T cells after yellow fever vaccination. TCRdb independently ran MiXCR on the 5' RACE reads; one entry per CDR3 protein. There are 100,000 to 150,000 distinct CDR3 sequences in the sample; approximately 14% occur only once, and around 40% lies in the top ten. This material consisted of CD8+ T cells sorted from PBMCs, taken 5 days after the yellow fever booster vaccination. Every receptor here comes from a young man who received the YFV17D yellow fever vaccine.

The sample holds a few counts of this clonotype. The rearrangement joins TRBV10-3 to TRBJ1-6; D perhaps matches TRBD1 (6 bases). CDR1 and CDR2 from the germline V gene are ENHRY and SYGVKD. The CDR3 is 16 amino acids. The V and J ends lost 0 bases and 6 bases respectively, with 12 bases between them. DNA of the CDR3: TGTGCCATCAGTGAGTCGTCGGGGGGCCTTAATTCACCCCTCCACTTT. Protein sequence: CAISESSGGLNSPLHF.

This clonotype turned up a few times. V is TRBV7-4 and J is TRBJ1-3, with a weak D call TRBD1 (5 bases). V lost 5 bases and J 0 bases, leaving 23 bases between the germline ends. Germline V gene data show CDR1 as SGHVT and CDR2 as SQSDAQ. The length of the CDR3 is 19 residues. The CDR3 here is CASSRGGIGHWSSGNTIYF. CDR3 bases: TGTGCCAGCAGCCGTGGGGGGATCGGACACTGGAGCTCTGGAAACACCATATATTTT. Full variable domain (missing parts from reference TRBV7-4 and TRBJ1-3): GAGVSQSPRYKVAKRGRDVALRCDSISGHVTLYWYRQTLGQGSEVLTYSQSDAQRDKSGRPSGRFSAERPERSVSTLKIQRTEQGDSAVYLCASSRGGIGHWSSGNTIYFGEGSWLTVV.

The chain joins TRBV5-1 to TRBJ2-3; 10 nucleotides align to TRBD2. Trimming cost V 5 bases and J 3 bases; bases outside gene matches: 9. Germline CDR1 is SGHRS and CDR2 is YFSETQ. There are 16 residues in the CDR3. CDR3 DNA: TGCGCCAGCAGGCAGCGGGGGGGCTCTGGTACAGATACGCAGTATTTT. Translation: CASRQRGGSGTDTQYF.

The rearrangement joins TRBV11-3 to TRBJ2-1; 8 bases map to TRBD2. The V gene end was trimmed by 5 bases and the J gene end by 0 bases; junction bases not matched to a gene: 18. CDR3 length equals 20 residues. Germline CDR1 reads SGHNT; CDR2 reads YENEEA. The CDR3 sequence is CASSLRSGSGDPYSYNEQFF. Here the CDR3 DNA reads TGTGCCAGCAGCCTCCGATCTGGTAGCGGGGACCCTTACTCCTACAATGAGCAGTTCTTC.

A word on this clonotype: A much bigger clone sits one base away, suggesting this may be a read error. This chain joins TRBV5-1 and TRBJ2-5, with D uncertain. The ends were cut back, 0 bases at V and 5 bases at J, with 20 bases in the middle. CDR1 and CDR2 (germline): SGHRS, YFSETQ. The CDR3 is 17 residues long. The CDR3 DNA sequence: TGCGCCAGCAGCTTGGCCACCTCCGGGCCCCCGGAGGAGACCCAGTACTTC. The encoded protein is CASSLATSGPPEETQYF.

This clonotype was seen a handful of times. This rearrangement joins TRBV20-1 to TRBJ1-1, with D tentatively TRBD1 (5 bases). The CDR3 has 13 residues. The germline CDR1 and CDR2 sequences are DFQATT and SNEGSKA (reference sequence). With 3 bases removed from V and 2 bases from J, the gap between germline ends came to 10 bases. The CDR3 sequence: CSASSGGNTEAFF. In nucleotides, the CDR3 is TGCAGTGCTAGTTCCGGGGGTAACACTGAAGCTTTCTTT.

The genes are TRBV6-2 or TRBV6-3 and TRBJ1-5, with 8 positions matching TRBD1. Germline CDR1 and CDR2: MNHEY and SVGEGT. The CDR3 contains 12 residues. Trimming took 6 bases from V and 7 from J; bases not matched to a gene: 2. The CDR3 spells CASRQGGQPQHF. CDR3 coding DNA: TGTGCCAGCAGACAGGGGGGCCAGCCCCAGCATTTT.

This chain links TRBV4-1 with TRBJ2-3; D not resolved. CDR1 is MGHRA, CDR2 YSYEKL, per germline. Trimming shortened V by 1 base and J by 1 base, and 9 bases separated the two germline ends. The CDR3 consists of 15 residues. CDR3 bases: TGCGCCAGCAGCCAAGCGACCCGTGGCACAGATACGCAGTATTTT. Protein product: CASSQATRGTDTQYF.

This clonotype was seen more than once but under ten times. The rearrangement links TRBV27 to TRBJ2-3; a weak D match, TRBD2 (5 bases). Trimming removed 4 bases from V and 4 bases from J, with 18 bases in between. Germline values: CDR1 MNHEY, CDR2 SMNVEV (reference sequence). The CDR3 is 16 amino acids. CDR3 nucleotide sequence: TGTGCCAGCAGTTCGGGATTTCGAGGTGTTGCAGATACGCAGTATTTT. The encoded protein is CASSSGFRGVADTQYF.

This chain links TRBV5-8 with TRBJ1-1, with a possible D match to TRBD1 (5 bases). The CDR3 extends over 14 amino acids. Trimming took off 4 bases at V and 3 bases at J, with 13 bases between the two ends. Per the germline V gene, CDR1 is SGHTS and CDR2 is YDEGEE. CDR3 sequence reads: CASSRSTVYTEAFF. CDR3 in DNA: TGTGCCAGCAGCCGATCGACAGTGTACACTGAAGCTTTCTTT.

At least ten counts were recorded for this clonotype. This rearrangement joins TRBV5-5 to TRBJ2-3; D may correspond to TRBD1 or TRBD2 (5 bases each). The CDR3 runs 16 residues. Germline CDR1 is SGHKS and CDR2 is YYEKEE (reference sequence). The V gene lost 1 base and the J gene lost 2 bases, with 14 bases spanning the gap. CDR3 residues: CASSLQGARNTDTQYF. CDR3 bases: TGTGCCAGCAGCTTGCAGGGAGCACGAAACACAGATACGCAGTATTTT.

This chain uses TRBV10-3 with TRBJ2-7; 11 bases agree with TRBD2. The length of the CDR3 is 15 residues. Germline CDR1 is ENHRY and CDR2 is SYGVKD. V lost 7 bases to trimming and J lost 2 bases; unmatched junction nucleotides: 7. The CDR3 here is CAITGGLADTYEQYF. The CDR3 DNA is TGTGCCATCACGGGGGGACTAGCGGATACCTACGAGCAGTACTTC.

This chain connects TRBV5-6 to TRBJ2-1; TRBD1 might be the D (5 bases). V lost 0 bases to trimming and J lost 6 bases, with 7 bases between them. Looked up from germline, CDR1 is SGHDT and CDR2 is YYEEEE. The CDR3 runs to 13 residues. CDR3 region: CASSLAGSNEQFF. CDR3 DNA: TGTGCCAGCAGCTTGGCAGGGTCCAATGAGCAGTTCTTC.

This rearrangement joins TRBV4-1 to TRBJ1-2; D ambiguous. V was shortened by 4 bases and J by 5 bases, with 8 bases between the two germline ends. This CDR3 spans 12 amino acids. The V gene's germline CDR1 is MGHRA and CDR2 YSYEKL. The CDR3, as DNA: TGCGCCAGCAGCCCCGGATCGTATGGCTACACCTTC. It specifies CASSPGSYGYTF.

The chain employs TRBV7-9 and TRBJ2-3; 9 bases map to TRBD1. CDR1 is SEHNR and CDR2 is FQNEAQ in the germline V gene (reference sequence). Trimming cost V 7 bases and J 6 bases; bases outside gene matches: 2. The CDR3 extends over 12 amino acids. DNA for the CDR3: TGTGCCAGCAAAACAGGGGGCGATACGCAGTATTTT. It translates to CASKTGGDTQYF.